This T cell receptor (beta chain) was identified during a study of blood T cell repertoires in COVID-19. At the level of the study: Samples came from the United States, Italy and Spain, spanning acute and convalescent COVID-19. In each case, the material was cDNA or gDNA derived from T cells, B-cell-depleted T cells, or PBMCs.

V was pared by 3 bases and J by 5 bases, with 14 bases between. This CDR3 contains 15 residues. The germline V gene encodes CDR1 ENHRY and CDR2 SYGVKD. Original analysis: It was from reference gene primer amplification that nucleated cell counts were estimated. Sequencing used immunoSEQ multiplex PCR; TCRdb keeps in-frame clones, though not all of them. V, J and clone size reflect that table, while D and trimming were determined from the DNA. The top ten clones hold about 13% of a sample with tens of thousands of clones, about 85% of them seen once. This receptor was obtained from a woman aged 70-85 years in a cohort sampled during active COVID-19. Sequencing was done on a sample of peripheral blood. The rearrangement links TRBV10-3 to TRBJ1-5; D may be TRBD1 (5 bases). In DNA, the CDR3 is TGTGCCATCAGTGAATTTGGGACTGATGATCAGCCCCAGCATTTT. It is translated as CAISEFGTDDQPQHF.